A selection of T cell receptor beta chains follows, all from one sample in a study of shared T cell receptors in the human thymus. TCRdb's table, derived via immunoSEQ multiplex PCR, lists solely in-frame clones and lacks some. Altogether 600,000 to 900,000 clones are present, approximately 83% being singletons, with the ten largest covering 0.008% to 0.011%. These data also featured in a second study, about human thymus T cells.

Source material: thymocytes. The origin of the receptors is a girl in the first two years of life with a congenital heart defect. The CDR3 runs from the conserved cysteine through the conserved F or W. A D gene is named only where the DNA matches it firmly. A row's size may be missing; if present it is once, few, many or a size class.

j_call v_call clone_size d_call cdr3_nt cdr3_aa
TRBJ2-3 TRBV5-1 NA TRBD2 TGCGCCAGCAGCTTCGCTAGCGGGGGAGAGACTAATACGCAGTATTTT CASSFASGGETNTQYF
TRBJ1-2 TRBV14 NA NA TGTGCCAGCAGCCAAGAATGGGATTTCCCGAACAGGGAGCATGGCTACACCTTC CASSQEWDFPNREHGYTF
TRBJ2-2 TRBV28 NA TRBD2 TGTGCCAGCAGACCCATTAGCGGGTCGAACACCGGGGAGCTGTTTTTT CASRPISGSNTGELFF
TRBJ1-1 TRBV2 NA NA TGTGCCAGCAGTCCATGGAACACTGAAGCTTTCTTT CASSPWNTEAFF
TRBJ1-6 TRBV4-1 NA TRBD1 TGCGCCAGCAGCCAAGACCCCTTCCAGGGACAGTTCTATAATTCACCCCTCCACTTT CASSQDPFQGQFYNSPLHF
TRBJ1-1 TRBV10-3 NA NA TGTGCCATCAGCCTCAGGGCAACAGACGTAAAAGCGGGAGCTTTCTTT CAISLRATDVKAGAFF
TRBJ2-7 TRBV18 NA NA TGTGCCAGCTCACCACCACTGGGTCGGGGATACGAGCAGTACTTC CASSPPLGRGYEQYF
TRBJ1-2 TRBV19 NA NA TGTGCCAGTAGTATAGACATAAGGGGATACGGCTACACCTTC CASSIDIRGYGYTF
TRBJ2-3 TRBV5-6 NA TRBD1 TGTGCCAGCAGCTCTTGGAAGGACAGGGCCACAGATACGCAGTATTTT CASSSWKDRATDTQYF
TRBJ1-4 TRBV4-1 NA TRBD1 TGCGCCAGCAGCCACGGACAGGGGATTCCGGCAGCAACTAATGAAAAACTGTTTTTT CASSHGQGIPAATNEKLFF
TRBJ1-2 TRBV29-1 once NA TGCAGCGTTGAAGATCGGGGCTATGGCTACACCTTC CSVEDRGYGYTF
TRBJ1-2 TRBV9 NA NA TGTGCCAGCAGCGTGCAGGGATCTGATGGCTACACCTTC CASSVQGSDGYTF
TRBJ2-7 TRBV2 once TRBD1 TGTGCCAGCAGTCCCGGGACAGGGGCGCCCGAGCAGTACTTC CASSPGTGAPEQYF
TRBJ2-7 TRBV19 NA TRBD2 TGTGCCAGTAGTACTAGCGGGGGCGTCACCTACGAGCAGTACTTC CASSTSGGVTYEQYF
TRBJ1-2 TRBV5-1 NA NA TGCGCCAGCAGCCCGCTCGAGGGACTATATGGCTACACCTTC CASSPLEGLYGYTF
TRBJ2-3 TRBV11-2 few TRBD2 TGTGCCAGCAGCTTAACGGCGGGGGGCAGCACAGATACGCAGTATTTT CASSLTAGGSTDTQYF
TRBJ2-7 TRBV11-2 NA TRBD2 TGTGCCAGCAGCGCCCTGGAGCGGGGGGACTTCTACGAGCAGTACTTC CASSALERGDFYEQYF
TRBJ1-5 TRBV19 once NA TGTGCCAGTAGTATAAGGGGGGGCAGAAGTCAGCCCCAGCATTTT CASSIRGGRSQPQHF
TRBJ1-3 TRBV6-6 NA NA TGTGCGGCAGGTCGGCGCAACTCTGGAAACACCATATATTTT CAAGRRNSGNTIYF
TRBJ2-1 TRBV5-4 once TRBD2 TGTGCCAGCAGCTCCTCTAGCGGGACCAGCTCCTACAATGAGCAGTTCTTC CASSSSSGTSSYNEQFF
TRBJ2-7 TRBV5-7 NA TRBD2 TGTGCCAGCAGCGGGGGCAGCGGGGGAGCCTACGAGCAGTACTTC CASSGGSGGAYEQYF
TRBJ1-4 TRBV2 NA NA TGTGCCAGCAGGGTGGACACTGGTAATGAAAAACTGTTTTTT CASRVDTGNEKLFF
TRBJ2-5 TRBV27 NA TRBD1 TGTGCCAGCAGTTTTAGAGGTAGACAGGGGGTCGGGACCCAGTACTTC CASSFRGRQGVGTQYF
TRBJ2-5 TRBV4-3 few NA TGCGCCAGCAGCCAAGATGGGCACGGAGGAGAGACCCAGTACTTC CASSQDGHGGETQYF
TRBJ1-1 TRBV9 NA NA TGTGCCAGCAGCCCAGGCAACACTGAAGCTTTCTTT CASSPGNTEAFF
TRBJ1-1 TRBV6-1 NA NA TGTGCCAGCAGTTATCTGAACACTGAAGCTTTCTTT CASSYLNTEAFF
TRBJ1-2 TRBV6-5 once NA TGTGCCAGCAGTTACTCCCCGGTGTCTCCCTCGGGCTACACCTTC CASSYSPVSPSGYTF
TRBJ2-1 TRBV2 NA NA TGTGCCAGCAGTGAAGCCCTCTACAATGAGCAGTTCTTC CASSEALYNEQFF
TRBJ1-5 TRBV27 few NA TGTGCCAGCAGTTTACGCAGGGACACTCAGCCCCAGCATTTT CASSLRRDTQPQHF
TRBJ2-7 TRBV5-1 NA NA TGCGCCAGCAGCGACAGGTCGGGAACTCTCTACGAGCAGTACTTC CASSDRSGTLYEQYF
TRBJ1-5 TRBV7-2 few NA TGTGCCAGCAGCACGGGGAGATACAAGATTAGCAATCAGCCCCAGCATTTT CASSTGRYKISNQPQHF
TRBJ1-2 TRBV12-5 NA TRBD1 TGTGCTAGTGGTTTGGCATGGGACAGGGAAGTCCATGGCTACACCTTC CASGLAWDREVHGYTF
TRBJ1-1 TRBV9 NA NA TGTGCCAGCAGCGTAGTGAGTCAGAACACTGAAGCTTTCTTT CASSVVSQNTEAFF
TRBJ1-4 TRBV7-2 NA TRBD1 TGTGCCAGCAGCCAGGGGGGAGAAAGAACTAATGAAAAACTGTTTTTT CASSQGGERTNEKLFF
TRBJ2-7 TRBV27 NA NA TGTGCCAGCAGACCCCTGCCAGGGTCCTACGAGCAGTACTTC CASRPLPGSYEQYF
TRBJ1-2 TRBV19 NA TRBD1 TGTGCCAGTAGTTGGTGGGCCCCGGGACAGGAAATGAACTATGGCTACACCTTC CASSWWAPGQEMNYGYTF
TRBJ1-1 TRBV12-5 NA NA TGTGCTAGTGGTTTCCCCCACAGGAGTTTAACTGAAGCTTTCTTT CASGFPHRSLTEAFF
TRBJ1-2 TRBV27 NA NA TGTGCCAGCAGTTTATCCAACACCGGGTATGGCTACACCTTC CASSLSNTGYGYTF
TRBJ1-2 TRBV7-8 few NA TGTGCCAGCAGCTTAGTTCCGGGAGGATATGGCTACACCTTC CASSLVPGGYGYTF
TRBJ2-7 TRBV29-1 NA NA TGCAGCGTTGAAGTGGGCAACGGGGTCGAGCAGTACTTC CSVEVGNGVEQYF
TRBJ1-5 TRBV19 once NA TGTGCCAGTAGAACCGATCATCCAGGGTCCCGGCAGCCCCAGCATTTT CASRTDHPGSRQPQHF
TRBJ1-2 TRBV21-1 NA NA TGTGCCAGTAACAGGGCTATGGCCTACACCTTC CASNRAMAYTF
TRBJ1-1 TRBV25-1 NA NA TGTGCCAGCAGTGAATCGGGAGGGCCGCCAGGGGTGCCTGAAGCTTTCTTT CASSESGGPPGVPEAFF
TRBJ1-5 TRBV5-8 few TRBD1 TGTGCCAGCAGCTCCGGGACAGCTTCAGCCCAGCATTTT CASSSGTASAQHF
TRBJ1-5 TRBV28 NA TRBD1 TGTGCCAGCAGGGAGACAGGGATCAGGGAGGGCAATCAGCCCCAGCATTTT CASRETGIREGNQPQHF
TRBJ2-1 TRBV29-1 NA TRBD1 TGCAGCGTCCACCAGACCGGACAGGGTCACAATGAGCAGTTCTTC CSVHQTGQGHNEQFF
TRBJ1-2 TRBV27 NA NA TGTGCCAGCCTCGGAGTGAGACAGCCTTATGGCTACACCTTC CASLGVRQPYGYTF
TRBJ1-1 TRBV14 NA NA TGTGCCAGCTGGGACACAGGTTCCACTGAAGCTTTCTTT CASWDTGSTEAFF